This TCR beta chain was captured in a study of PD-1 blockade in classical Hodgkin lymphoma. Study-wide points: Complete responders matched newly diagnosed patients in baseline diversity.

Points on this clone: Its antigen remains unknown.

Every patient had relapsed following autologous stem cell transplantation, and cohorts differed in brentuximab vedotin exposure. Clones were sequenced by immunoSEQ multiplex PCR, and TCRdb holds only the in-frame ones, with some missing. Counted here are about 84,000 clones, approximately 88% occurring once; the ten biggest clones make up about 20%. The CDR3 totals 14 residues. Germline V gene lookup returns CDR1 SGHDT and CDR2 YYEEEE. J lost 5 bases, V lost 4 bases, and 4 bases had no gene match. Material: peripheral blood mononuclear cells (PBMCs), obtained at baseline. This rearrangement joins TRBV5-6 to TRBJ1-5, with TRBD1 matching 9 bases. The TCR sequence derives from a human donor with classical Hodgkin lymphoma. CDR3 nucleotide sequence: TGTGCCAGCAGCGGACAGGGGAGCCATCAGCCCCAGCATTTT. Its translation is CASSGQGSHQPQHF.